Shown below are 20 T cell receptor beta chains from a single sample sequenced in a study of early T cells in non-severe SARS-CoV-2 infection. TCRdb re-derived calls from the 5' RACE reads in MiXCR, one entry per CDR3 protein. The sample includes about 73,000 distinct CDR3 sequences, roughly 13% of them seen just once. Sample: whole blood. These receptor sequences come from an adult who was a healthcare worker with PCR-confirmed SARS-CoV-2 infection or an uninfected control (not recorded which).

This chain uses TRBV4-3 with TRBJ2-3, with TRBD2 matching over 8 bases. Trimming cost V 0 bases and J 9 bases; bases outside gene matches: 11. This CDR3 comprises 16 residues. Per the germline V gene, CDR1 is LGHNA and CDR2 is YSLEER. CDR3 residues: CASSQEWRGAVDTQYF. CDR3 in DNA: TGCGCCAGCAGCCAAGAGTGGCGGGGGGCCGTAGACACGCAGTATTTT.

The V and J genes are TRBV27 and TRBJ2-7; 8 nucleotides line up with TRBD1. CDR1 is MNHEY and CDR2 is SMNVEV in the germline V gene (reference sequence). CDR3 length: 15 residues. Trimming removed 5 bases from V and 2 bases from J; junction bases left unmatched: 8. CDR3 in DNA: TGTGCCAGCAGTAGCATCGGACAGGGAACCTACGAGCAGTACTTC. Translated: CASSSIGQGTYEQYF.

The CDR3 DNA sequence: TGCGCCAGCAGCTTGCCCCCCGCTACCCTCGGAGCCTCCCAGGGGCCCATGGATGGCTACACCTTC. Protein sequence: CASSLPPATLGASQGPMDGYTF. The J gene is TRBJ1-2, the V gene TRBV5-1, with TRBD1 as a possible D gene (6 bases). V was cut by 1 base and J by 6 bases, with 37 bases left in between. Germline V CDR1 and CDR2: SGHRS, YFSETQ. This CDR3 comprises 22 residues. Supplemented by reference TRBV5-1 and TRBJ1-2, the full variable domain reads KAGVTQTPRYLIKTRGQQVTLSCSPISGHRSVSWYQQTPGQGLQFLFEYFSETQRNKGNFPGRFSGRQFSNSRSEMNVSTLELGDSALYLCASSLPPATLGASQGPMDGYTFGSGTRLTVV.

This clonotype was found many times. The chain is built from TRBV5-4 and TRBJ2-7; 9 nucleotides align to TRBD2. Germline CDR1 is SGHNT and CDR2 is YYREEE (reference sequence). This CDR3 comprises 13 residues. Trimming at V came to 3 bases and at J to 5 bases, leaving 3 bases not matched to a gene. This chain's CDR3 is CASSSRTSDEQYF. DNA for the CDR3: TGTGCCAGCAGCTCGCGGACTAGCGACGAGCAGTACTTC.

This clonotype was observed many times. The chain uses TRBV12-3 or TRBV12-4 and TRBJ1-1, with D possibly TRBD1 on 6 matching bases. The CDR3 consists of 15 residues. Trimming removed 3 bases from V and 8 bases from J, with 19 bases in between. The CDR3 nucleotides are TGTGCCAGCAGTTTCGGACTCACGCAGACAGGCGAAGCTTTCTTT. It yields the protein CASSFGLTQTGEAFF.

There are many counts of this clonotype. This chain links TRBV11-3 with TRBJ1-1, with TRBD1 identical over 7 bases. Losses at the gene ends were 4 bases for V and 5 bases for J; bases not matched to a gene: 7. The CDR3 sequence is 14 residues long. Germline CDR1 reads SGHNT; CDR2 reads YENEEA. DNA of the CDR3: TGTGCCAGCAGCTCAGGACAGGAGGGGACTGAAGCTTTCTTT. This sequence encodes CASSSGQEGTEAFF.

This clonotype was found a few times. DNA of the CDR3: TGCAGTGCTACCGATTCCGGGACAGGGAATTACGAGCAGTACTTC. Translating gives CSATDSGTGNYEQYF. This chain uses TRBV20-1 with TRBJ2-7; TRBD1 agrees at 9 bases. CDR1 and CDR2 (germline): DFQATT, SNEGSKA (reference sequence). Trimming took 4 bases from V and 4 from J; bases not matched to a gene: 11. The CDR3 covers 15 residues.

The CDR3, as DNA: TGTGCCAGCAGCCCTGGACAGGGAACGACTAATGAAAAACTGTTTTTT. Its protein product is CASSPGQGTTNEKLFF. V gene TRBV7-2 combines with J gene TRBJ1-4; TRBD1 aligns across 8 bases. Germline V gene sequence: CDR1 SGHTA, CDR2 FQGNSA. The CDR3 has 16 residues. Trimming removed 5 bases from V and 2 bases from J; junction bases left unmatched: 7.

This chain uses TRBV9 with TRBJ2-7; D remains ambiguous. Germline V gene data show CDR1 as SGDLS and CDR2 as YYNGEE. CDR3 size: 13 residues. Trimming stripped 4 bases from V and 3 bases from J, with 11 bases between. The CDR3 DNA is TGTGCCAGCAGCCCGAGTGGGGACTACGAGCAGTACTTC. This translates into CASSPSGDYEQYF.

This clonotype was detected a few times. The genes are TRBV12-3 or TRBV12-4 and TRBJ2-2; TRBD1 is a possible D gene (5 bases). V was pared by 2 bases and J by 7 bases, with 5 bases between. This CDR3 has 12 amino acids. The CDR3 nucleotides are TGTGCCAGCAGTTTACAGGGCGGGGAGCTGTTTTTT. Encoded protein: CASSLQGGELFF.

This clonotype showed up just a few times. This sequence joins TRBV27 and TRBJ1-1, with D uncertain. V was trimmed by 5 bases and J by 0 bases, leaving 7 bases between them. In germline, CDR1 is MNHEY, CDR2 SMNVEV (reference sequence). This CDR3 has 13 residues. The DNA for the CDR3 is TGTGCCAGCAGTCCCAACATGAACACTGAAGCTTTCTTT. It yields the protein CASSPNMNTEAFF.

The V and J genes are TRBV4-3 and TRBJ1-6, with D tentatively TRBD1 (5 bases). Germline CDR1 reads LGHNA; CDR2 reads YSLEER. Trimming shortened V by 2 bases and J by 9 bases, and 17 bases separated the two germline ends. The CDR3 contains 16 residues. This CDR3 reads CASSQNGAPAPSPLHF. The CDR3 DNA is TGCGCCAGCAGCCAAAATGGGGCCCCTGCTCCTTCACCCCTCCACTTT.

This clonotype was seen many times. The chain's CDR3 is CASSQTSGMRGYTF. In nucleotides, the CDR3 is TGTGCCAGCAGCCAAACCAGTGGGATGAGGGGCTACACCTTC. The J gene is TRBJ1-2, the V gene TRBV12-3 or TRBV12-4, with D hard to call. The CDR3 contains 14 residues. V was shortened by 6 bases and J by 8 bases, with 19 bases between the two germline ends.

The genes are TRBV3-1 and TRBJ1-2; D gene unclear. CDR1 LGHDT and CDR2 YNNKEL come from the germline V gene (reference sequence). CDR3 size: 15 residues. V lost 1 base and J 2 bases, leaving 11 bases between the germline ends. The DNA of the CDR3 is TGTGCCAGCAGCCAAGTTGGAGGAATCAACTATGGCTACACCTTC. Translating it yields CASSQVGGINYGYTF.

This clonotype has more than one count but fewer than ten. V and J are TRBV7-3 and TRBJ1-1; TRBD1 matches at 7 bases. The CDR3 contains 16 residues. The J segment lost 2 bases and the V segment lost 5 bases, leaving 11 bases of the junction unmatched. Germline assignment: CDR1 SGHTA and CDR2 FQGTGA. The CDR3: CASSTEGASGNTEAFF. The CDR3 DNA is TGTGCCAGCAGCACAGAGGGGGCTTCGGGAAACACTGAAGCTTTCTTT.

The chain combines TRBV15 with TRBJ1-2; D uncertain. Trimming pared 0 bases from V and 2 bases from J, leaving 16 bases between. Germline V gives CDR1 LNHNV, CDR2 YYDKDF (reference sequence). The CDR3 covers 17 residues. CDR3 sequence (DNA): TGTGCCACCAGCAGAGATCAAGGACGGGCGACAAACTATGGCTACACCTTC. Translating gives CATSRDQGRATNYGYTF. Combining the CDR3 with reference TRBV15 and TRBJ1-2 gives the whole variable domain DAMVIQNPRYQVTQFGKPVTLSCSQTLNHNVMYWYQQKSSQAPKLLFHYYDKDFNNEADTPDNFQSRRPNTSFCFLDIRSPGLGDTAMYLCATSRDQGRATNYGYTFGSGTRLTVV.

The chain is built from TRBV29-1 and TRBJ2-3, with a tentative D call TRBD2 (5 bases). The CDR3 contains 14 residues. V lost 5 bases and J lost 1, with 13 bases in between. CDR1 and CDR2 from the germline V gene are SQVTM and ANQGSEA. CDR3 amino acids: CSVFPRGGTDTQYF. DNA of the CDR3: TGCAGCGTTTTTCCCCGGGGTGGCACAGATACGCAGTATTTT.

This clonotype was seen many times. This chain joins TRBV7-8 and TRBJ2-4; D gene uncertain. Germline-derived CDR1 and CDR2 are SGHVS and FQNEAQ. The CDR3 sequence is 13 residues long. The V gene lost 5 bases and the J gene lost 6 bases, with 11 bases spanning the gap. CDR3: CASSHLRPNIQYF. CDR3 nucleotides: TGTGCCAGCAGCCACCTCCGACCAAACATTCAGTACTTC.

This clonotype was seen a few times. The chain employs TRBV20-1 and TRBJ2-7, with D perhaps matching TRBD2 (6 bases). V was shortened by 6 bases and J by 6 bases, with 15 bases between the two germline ends. There are 12 residues in the CDR3. Germline V gene data show CDR1 as DFQATT and CDR2 as SNEGSKA (reference sequence). The CDR3 bases are TGCAGTGCCGCACGGGGGTTGGGCGAGCAGTACTTC. Protein sequence: CSAARGLGEQYF.

This chain joins TRBV7-9 and TRBJ2-3, with D unresolved. The CDR3 covers 12 residues. Germline CDR1 is SEHNR and CDR2 is FQNEAQ (reference sequence). V gave up 5 bases and J gave up 5 bases, with 8 bases separating them. As DNA, the CDR3 is TGTGCCAGCAGCCAATGGGAAGATACGCAGTATTTT. It specifies CASSQWEDTQYF.